The clone carrying this T cell receptor (beta chain) has a count of ten or more. Antigen: not known. CDR3 length: 10 residues. CDR1 DFQATT and CDR2 SNEGSKA come from the germline V gene (reference sequence). Losses at the gene ends were 5 bases for V and 8 bases for J; bases not matched to a gene: 0. MiXCR, run by TCRdb on the 5' RACE reads, gives a single entry per CDR3 protein. Among some 710,000 distinct CDR3 sequences, 5.5% to 7.5% were seen once, and the ten largest hold under 2%. The source of the sample is a study of identical twins. Overall study findings and caveats: Among monozygotic twins, out-of-frame TCR alpha sharing exceeded what models predicted.

The V and J genes are TRBV20-1 and TRBJ2-4, with TRBD2 matching 7 bases. What was sequenced was naive T cells sorted from blood. This sequence was found in a young man in good health. DNA of the CDR3: TGCAGTGCTGGGGGGGACATTCAGTACTTC. Translating it yields CSAGGDIQYF.